This T cell receptor beta chain is from a study of blood T cell repertoires in COVID-19. This clone has just one count. The assay was immunoSEQ multiplex PCR, and TCRdb's table has in-frame clones only and misses some. The sample has approximately 300,000 clones, around 90% seen once. The CDR3 extends over 14 amino acids. Germline V CDR1 and CDR2: MNHEY, SVGEGT. V lost 6 bases, J lost 6 bases, and 4 bases stayed unmatched. The chain combines TRBV6-2 or TRBV6-3 with TRBJ1-5; TRBD1 matches at 11 bases. The origin of this receptor is a man in his late teens or twenties who had recovered from COVID-19. Sequencing was performed on peripheral blood. CDR3 region: CASSPDRGLQPQHF. The CDR3 DNA reads as TGTGCCAGCAGCCCGGACAGGGGGCTTCAGCCCCAGCATTTT.